What follows are 29 T cell receptor beta chains derived from one specimen sequenced in a study of T cells in Graves' hyperthyroidism and ophthalmopathy. It was RNA transcripts that yielded the amplified TCR beta CDR3 regions. RT-PCR in the first round (using the HTBI primer set) targeted the TCR CDR3. TCRdb independently ran MiXCR on the multiplex PCR reads; one entry per CDR3 protein. The top ten clones hold roughly 14% of a sample with hundreds of thousands of distinct CDR3 sequences, 11% to 15% of them seen once. The sequenced sample consisted of blood. Receptors were obtained from a woman in her thirties or forties with Graves' hyperthyroidism.

This clonotype was found many times. The chain links TRBV28 to TRBJ2-5; TRBD2 agrees at 7 bases. The V gene's germline CDR1 is MDHEN and CDR2 SYDVKM. The CDR3 totals 14 residues. V lost 2 bases, J lost 3 bases, and 3 bases stayed unmatched. Here the CDR3 DNA reads TGTGCCAGCAGTTTAACTAGCGCAGAAGAGACCCAGTACTTC. Protein: CASSLTSAEETQYF.

This clonotype appeared many times. The rearrangement links TRBV27 to TRBJ1-6; a possible D gene is TRBD1 (5 bases). CDR1 and CDR2 (germline): MNHEY, SMNVEV (reference sequence). The length of the CDR3 is 15 residues. The V and J ends lost 4 bases and 1 base respectively, with 8 bases between them. The CDR3 spells CASSYAGSYNSPLHF. CDR3 nucleotides: TGTGCCAGCAGTTACGCAGGGTCCTATAATTCACCCCTCCACTTT.

This clonotype has a count of ten or more. The chain joins TRBV12-3 or TRBV12-4 to TRBJ2-7; TRBD2 agrees at 7 bases. V was pared by 2 bases and J by 0 bases, with 4 bases of the junction left unmatched. The CDR3 has 15 residues. CDR3 protein: CASSLSGKSSYEQYF. The CDR3 DNA is TGTGCCAGCAGTTTAAGCGGGAAGAGCTCCTACGAGCAGTACTTC.

This clonotype has at least ten counts. For the CDR3, the DNA is TGTGCCAGCAGTGCCACGGGATACAATGAGCAGTTCTTC. Translated: CASSATGYNEQFF. The chain uses TRBV6-1 and TRBJ2-1, with D perhaps matching TRBD2 (5 bases). Germline CDR1 reads MNHNS; CDR2 reads SASEGT. V was cut by 4 bases and J by 4 bases, with 8 bases left in between. The CDR3 extends over 13 amino acids.

This clonotype was seen only a few times. This CDR3 reads CASSLGGAEGQPQHF. The CDR3 coding sequence is TGTGCCAGCAGCCTGGGGGGGGCTGAAGGTCAGCCCCAGCATTTT. The gene calls are TRBV5-6 and TRBJ1-5, with a possible D match to TRBD1 (6 bases). V was pared by 4 bases and J by 6 bases, with 17 bases between. The CDR3 length is 15 residues. Germline V gene data show CDR1 as SGHDT and CDR2 as YYEEEE.

This clonotype was seen ten or more times. The CDR3 spells CASSQATEDYTEAFF. CDR3 nucleotide sequence: TGCGCCAGCAGCCAGGCAACAGAGGACTACACTGAAGCTTTCTTT. The chain joins TRBV4-1 to TRBJ1-1; no definite D call. The ends were cut back, 3 bases at V and 3 bases at J, with 14 bases in the middle. The CDR3 has 15 residues. CDR1 is MGHRA and CDR2 is YSYEKL in the germline V gene.

There are many counts of this clonotype. As DNA, the CDR3 is TGTGCCAGCAGCCCAAAGGGTCTGCTCCTCTCTGGAAACACCATATATTTT. This gives the protein CASSPKGLLLSGNTIYF. This sequence joins TRBV3-1 and TRBJ1-3; D uncertain. The ends were cut back, 4 bases at V and 0 bases at J, with 16 bases in the middle. The CDR3 length is 17 residues. The germline gives CDR1 LGHDT, CDR2 YNNKEL (reference sequence).

The chain uses TRBV15 and TRBJ2-7; 9 bases match TRBD2. The CDR3 length is 16 residues. Germline CDR1 LNHNV, CDR2 YYDKDF (reference sequence). Losses at the gene ends were 0 bases for V and 2 bases for J; bases not matched to a gene: 5. The CDR3 reads CATSRDGASGTYEQYF. CDR3 bases: TGTGCCACCAGCAGAGATGGGGCTAGCGGGACCTACGAGCAGTACTTC.

This clonotype was recorded many times. V gene TRBV28 combines with J gene TRBJ2-7; TRBD2 matches 8 bases. Germline CDR1 reads MDHEN; CDR2 reads SYDVKM. The CDR3 covers 14 residues. V shed 4 bases, J shed 7 bases, and the junction held 9 bases outside the gene matches. The CDR3 bases are TGTGCCAGCAGTTCGGGACTAGAGCTGGGTGAGCAGTACTTC. Protein sequence: CASSSGLELGEQYF.

Note on this clonotype: Germline and junction disagree at one end, which may indicate a read error. V is TRBV7-2 and J is TRBJ2-3; 7 bases match TRBD1. Germline CDR1 SGHTA, CDR2 FQGNSA. CDR3 size: 18 residues. CDR3 sequence reads: CVSSSTPDRSFGTDTQYF. The CDR3, as DNA: TGTGTCAGCAGCTCCACTCCGGACAGGTCCTTTGGCACAGATACGCAGTATTTT.

The V gene is TRBV27, the J gene TRBJ2-7; 14 bases line up with TRBD2. CDR3 length equals 13 residues. V gave up 11 bases and J gave up 2 bases; unmatched junction bases: 2. Germline CDR1 is MNHEY and CDR2 is SMNVEV (reference sequence). The CDR3 sequence: CAGTSGSTYEQYF. DNA for the CDR3: TGTGCCGGGACTAGCGGGAGTACCTACGAGCAGTACTTC.

The rearrangement links TRBV19 to TRBJ1-2; no firm D call. Germline CDR1 LNHDA, CDR2 SQIVND (reference sequence). V gave up 5 bases and J gave up 1 base, with 8 bases separating them. This CDR3 has 13 amino acids. The CDR3 sequence is CASSREGNYGYTF. The CDR3 DNA reads TGTGCCAGTAGTCGCGAGGGTAACTATGGCTACACCTTC.

There are many counts of this clonotype. The CDR3 spells CASGTGDMNTEAFF. CDR3 sequence (DNA): TGTGCCAGCGGGACAGGGGACATGAACACTGAAGCTTTCTTT. The V and J genes are TRBV7-9 and TRBJ1-1, with 10 bases aligning to TRBD1. This CDR3 is built from 14 residues. Germline CDR1 SEHNR, CDR2 FQNEAQ (reference sequence). Trimming removed 8 bases from V and 0 bases from J; junction bases left unmatched: 3. Complete variable domain (other parts from reference TRBV7-9 and TRBJ1-1): DTGVSQNPRHKITKRGQNVTFRCDPISEHNRLYWYRQTLGQGPEFLTYFQNEAQLEKSRLLSDRFSAERPKGSFSTLEIQRTEQGDSAMYLCASGTGDMNTEAFFGQGTRLTVV.

The chain carries TRBV27 and TRBJ1-5; possible D gene TRBD1, 5 bases. The V and J ends lost 2 bases and 5 bases respectively, with 13 bases between them. The CDR3 has 15 amino acids. The germline V gene has CDR1 MNHEY and CDR2 SMNVEV (reference sequence). DNA for the CDR3: TGTGCCAGCAGTTTAGTTTGGGGGATCGATCAGCCCCAGCATTTT. Its translation: CASSLVWGIDQPQHF.

This clonotype was recorded many times. This sequence joins TRBV5-1 and TRBJ2-1; 9 bases match TRBD2. This CDR3 region has 17 residues. The V and J ends lost 0 bases and 0 bases, in that order; junction bases with no gene match: 4. Germline V gives CDR1 SGHRS, CDR2 YFSETQ. As DNA, the CDR3 is TGCGCCAGCAGCTTGGGACTAGCGGTTTCCTCCTACAATGAGCAGTTCTTC. This sequence encodes CASSLGLAVSSYNEQFF.

This clonotype appeared many times. The chain combines TRBV15 with TRBJ2-5; perhaps D is TRBD1 or TRBD2 (5 bases each). The CDR3 has 13 amino acids. Germline V lookup: CDR1 LNHNV, CDR2 YYDKDF (reference sequence). Deletions cut 1 base from V and 5 bases from J, with 8 bases between. The CDR3 protein is CATSRGREETQYF. CDR3 nucleotide sequence: TGTGCCACCAGCAGAGGCAGGGAGGAGACCCAGTACTTC. The full variable domain, with the rest looked up from reference TRBV15 and TRBJ2-5, is DAMVIQNPRYQVTQFGKPVTLSCSQTLNHNVMYWYQQKSSQAPKLLFHYYDKDFNNEADTPDNFQSRRPNTSFCFLDIRSPGLGDTAMYLCATSRGREETQYFGPGTRLLVL.

The chain recombines TRBV19 with TRBJ1-1; possible D gene TRBD1, 5 bases. V lost 7 bases to trimming and J lost 1 base, with 13 bases between them. The CDR3 is made up of 14 amino acids. Per the germline V gene, CDR1 is LNHDA and CDR2 is SQIVND (reference sequence). CDR3 nucleotide sequence: TGTGCCAGTAACGTCGGGGGGTGGAACACTGAAGCTTTCTTT. It codes for CASNVGGWNTEAFF.

The J gene is TRBJ2-5, the V gene TRBV7-2, with a tentative D call TRBD2 (5 bases). The V gene's germline CDR1 is SGHTA and CDR2 FQGNSA. Between the trimmed V and J ends, which lost 5 bases and 5 bases, there was a span of 15 bases. This CDR3 is 14 amino acids long. CDR3 residues: CASSTPNKRETQYF. As DNA, the CDR3 is TGTGCCAGCAGCACCCCGAATAAGCGGGAGACCCAGTACTTC.

The chain joins TRBV3-1 to TRBJ2-6; 7 bases line up with TRBD1. J was trimmed by 0 bases and V by 5 bases; bases with no gene match: 7. The CDR3 spans 17 residues. Germline V gene data show CDR1 as LGHDT and CDR2 as YNNKEL (reference sequence). The CDR3 nucleotides read TGTGCCAGCAGCGATTTGGGACAGACCTCTGGGGCCAACGTCCTGACTTTC. This gives the protein CASSDLGQTSGANVLTF.

In its sample, this clonotype was seen a few times. Possible read error: a much larger clone is one base away. V and J are TRBV6-1 and TRBJ2-1; D possibly corresponds to TRBD2 (6 bases). V was shortened by 8 bases and J by 3 bases, with 17 bases between the two germline ends. The CDR3 contains 15 residues. Germline lookup yields CDR1 MNHNS and CDR2 SASEGT. In nucleotides, the CDR3 is TGTGCCAGCCGAGATGGGGGACTTGGCTACAATGAGCAGTTCTTC. Translating gives CASRDGGLGYNEQFF.

A few counts support this clonotype. J is TRBJ1-6 and V is TRBV24-1; D might be TRBD1 (5 bases). CDR1 KGHDR and CDR2 SFDVKD come from the germline V gene. The CDR3 consists of 13 residues. The V end lost 9 bases, the J end lost 5 bases, and 10 bases lay between the germline ends. The CDR3 sequence: CATADRDNSPLHF. CDR3 coding DNA: TGTGCCACCGCTGACAGAGATAATTCACCCCTCCACTTT.

In its sample, this clonotype was seen many times. The chain recombines TRBV3-1 with TRBJ2-5, with 13 bases aligning to TRBD2. CDR3 length: 17 residues. Looked up from germline, CDR1 is LGHDT and CDR2 is YNNKEL (reference sequence). Unmatched junction bases numbered 8, after V lost 4 bases and J lost 3 bases. DNA for the CDR3: TGTGCCAGCAGCCTTGGACTAGCGGGAGCAGCGAAAGAGACCCAGTACTTC. It translates to CASSLGLAGAAKETQYF.

This clonotype was picked up many times. The chain has TRBV28 and TRBJ2-3, with unresolved D. CDR1 and CDR2 (germline): MDHEN, SYDVKM. This CDR3 is built from 12 residues. Between the trimmed V and J ends, which lost 3 bases and 10 bases, there was a span of 11 bases. The CDR3 sequence is CASSLNGKSQYF. The DNA for the CDR3 is TGTGCCAGCAGTTTGAATGGAAAATCGCAGTATTTT.

This clonotype showed up many times. The rearrangement links TRBV28 to TRBJ2-1, with 8 bases aligning to TRBD1. The CDR3 spans 13 residues. The trim removed 6 bases at V and 8 bases at J, leaving 6 bases unmatched. Germline CDR1 and CDR2: MDHEN and SYDVKM. This CDR3 reads CASRPTGGDEQFF. The DNA for the CDR3 is TGTGCCAGCAGACCAACAGGGGGTGATGAGCAGTTCTTC.

The chain combines TRBV5-1 with TRBJ2-1; TRBD1 matches 7 bases. This CDR3 has 14 amino acids. Losses at the gene ends were 1 base for V and 9 bases for J; bases not matched to a gene: 7. The germline V gene encodes CDR1 SGHRS and CDR2 YFSETQ. CDR3 region: CASSLTTGYAEQFF. CDR3 bases: TGCGCCAGCAGCTTGACGACAGGGTATGCTGAGCAGTTCTTC. The full variable domain, with the rest looked up from reference TRBV5-1 and TRBJ2-1, is KAGVTQTPRYLIKTRGQQVTLSCSPISGHRSVSWYQQTPGQGLQFLFEYFSETQRNKGNFPGRFSGRQFSNSRSEMNVSTLELGDSALYLCASSLTTGYAEQFFGPGTRLTVL.

This rearrangement joins TRBV19 to TRBJ1-5, with TRBD1 matching over 8 bases. The CDR3 is 14 amino acids. Germline trimming cut 5 bases from V and 6 bases from J; bases unmatched to any gene: 6. Per germline, CDR1 LNHDA and CDR2 SQIVND (reference sequence). In nucleotides, the CDR3 is TGTGCCAGTAGTTGGACAGGGAGAGGTCAGCCCCAGCATTTT. Protein: CASSWTGRGQPQHF.

The chain combines TRBV5-1 with TRBJ2-5; D is unresolved. Germline V gene lookup returns CDR1 SGHRS and CDR2 YFSETQ. The CDR3 has 15 residues. The ends were cut back, 0 bases at V and 2 bases at J, with 11 bases in the middle. The CDR3 is CASSLAPNKQETQYF. The CDR3 DNA reads as TGCGCCAGCAGCTTGGCCCCAAACAAACAAGAGACCCAGTACTTC.

In its sample, this clonotype was seen many times. The chain is built from TRBV5-1 and TRBJ2-7; 7 bases align to TRBD2. V was pared by 4 bases and J by 2 bases, with 12 bases of the junction left unmatched. This CDR3 spans 16 amino acids. Germline CDR1 reads SGHRS; CDR2 reads YFSETQ. The CDR3 region is CASSPTDRSGPYEQYF. The CDR3 region has the DNA TGCGCCAGCAGCCCGACCGACCGTAGCGGGCCCTACGAGCAGTACTTC.

This clonotype was recorded only once. The rearrangement links TRBV12-3 or TRBV12-4 to TRBJ1-1; 9 bases fit TRBD1. The V and J ends lost 5 bases and 8 bases, in that order; junction bases with no gene match: 9. The CDR3 extends over 14 amino acids. The CDR3, as DNA: TGTGCCAGCAGTACCGGGACAGGGATCTCAGAAGCTTTCTTT. This translates into CASSTGTGISEAFF.